One and the same sample provided the 27 T cell receptor beta chains below, sequenced in a study of CD8 T cells in Susac syndrome. Random hexamers were used to reverse transcribe roughly 0.45 to 1 ug of RNA. TCRdb fed the immunoSEQ multiplex PCR reads into MiXCR, producing one record per CDR3 protein. The data hold approximately 100,000 distinct CDR3 sequences, with nearly 95% observed a single time. Sequenced sample: CD4+ T cells from PBMCs. The receptor source for this set is a human donor in good health.

V usage is TRBV19 and J usage is TRBJ1-1, with 8 nucleotides matching TRBD1. The ends lost 7 bases at V and 5 bases at J; junction bases unmatched: 9. This CDR3 spans 14 amino acids. Looked up from germline, CDR1 is LNHDA and CDR2 is SQIVND (reference sequence). Written as DNA, the CDR3 is TGTGCCAGTACCCTGACAGGGGCTGGGACTGAAGCTTTCTTT. It specifies CASTLTGAGTEAFF.

The chain couples TRBV29-1 to TRBJ1-5; the D gene is possibly TRBD1 (5 bases). CDR1 and CDR2 (germline): SQVTM, ANQGSEA. This CDR3 is built from 14 residues. The V gene lost 6 bases and the J gene lost 2 bases, with 14 bases spanning the gap. CDR3 loop: CSVSSGGGNQPQHF. The CDR3 DNA sequence: TGCAGCGTGAGCTCGGGAGGGGGCAATCAGCCCCAGCATTTT.

This clonotype was detected once. The chain links TRBV7-2 to TRBJ1-1; D call uncertain. Germline-derived CDR1 and CDR2 are SGHTA and FQGNSA. The CDR3 is made up of 14 amino acids. Trimming took 3 bases from V and 0 from J, leaving 8 bases between them. The CDR3 DNA is TGTGCCAGCAGCTTTTGGGATTTGAACACTGAAGCTTTCTTT. This gives the protein CASSFWDLNTEAFF.

The chain is built from TRBV7-2 and TRBJ1-1; 9 bases are a match to TRBD1. The V gene's germline CDR1 is SGHTA and CDR2 FQGNSA. V lost 2 bases to trimming and J lost 8 bases; unmatched junction nucleotides: 3. The CDR3 extends over 13 amino acids. The CDR3 sequence: CASSLRTGEEAFF. The CDR3 DNA reads as TGTGCCAGCAGCTTAAGGACAGGGGAAGAAGCTTTCTTT.

As DNA, the CDR3 is TGCAGCGGACAACAGGGCGCAACTAATGAAAAACTGTTTTTT. Translation: CSGQQGATNEKLFF. The rearrangement uses TRBV29-1 and TRBJ1-4; D is possibly TRBD1 (6 bases). Germline V gene sequence: CDR1 SQVTM, CDR2 ANQGSEA. CDR3 length: 14 residues. The V end was cut by 7 bases, the J end by 0 bases, with 12 bases between.

CDR3 in DNA: TGTGCCAGCAGTGACGGGGTAGCGGGAGTAGGCGGGACCGGGGAGCTGTTTTTT. Protein: CASSDGVAGVGGTGELFF. The chain is built from TRBV25-1 and TRBJ2-2, with 9 bases lining up with TRBD2. Germline V lookup: CDR1 MGHDK, CDR2 SYGVNS. The V gene end was trimmed by 3 bases and the J gene end by 5 bases; junction bases not matched to a gene: 13. CDR3 length: 18 residues. The full variable domain, completed using reference TRBV25-1 and TRBJ2-2, is EADIYQTPRYLVIGTGKKITLECSQTMGHDKMYWYQQDPGMELHLIHYSYGVNSTEKGDLSSESTVSRIRTEHFPLTLESARPSHTSQYLCASSDGVAGVGGTGELFFGEGSRLTVL.

The chain couples TRBV6-5 to TRBJ1-1; D remains ambiguous. V was shortened by 0 bases and J by 5 bases, with 16 bases between the two germline ends. Germline-derived CDR1 and CDR2 are MNHEY and SVGAGI. This CDR3 contains 16 residues. The CDR3 protein is CASSYSPGVGETEAFF. In DNA, the CDR3 is TGTGCCAGCAGTTACTCTCCCGGGGTTGGGGAAACTGAAGCTTTCTTT.

The chain has TRBV12-3 or TRBV12-4 and TRBJ2-1; TRBD2 agrees at 8 bases. After removal of 5 bases from V and 5 bases from J, the junction contained 8 bases not matched to a gene. The CDR3 is 15 amino acids. The CDR3 region is CASSPFGLAHNEQFF. The CDR3 coding sequence is TGTGCCAGCAGTCCATTCGGACTAGCACACAATGAGCAGTTCTTC.

The gene calls are TRBV20-1 and TRBJ2-3; 8 positions agree with TRBD2. Germline trimming cut 2 bases from V and 1 base from J; bases unmatched to any gene: 2. Germline V CDR1 and CDR2: DFQATT, SNEGSKA (reference sequence). The CDR3 extends over 14 amino acids. The CDR3 spells CSARFGGGTDTQYF. The CDR3 nucleotides read TGCAGTGCTAGATTCGGGGGGGGCACAGATACGCAGTATTTT.

This clonotype was observed once. The genes are TRBV20-1 and TRBJ2-1; D unclear. V lost 5 bases and J lost 0, with 17 bases in between. This CDR3 has 16 residues. In germline, CDR1 is DFQATT, CDR2 SNEGSKA (reference sequence). CDR3 DNA sequence: TGCAGTGCTCCAATTTTCTCGGCTAGCTCCTACAATGAGCAGTTCTTC. This sequence encodes CSAPIFSASSYNEQFF.

The J gene is TRBJ2-5, the V gene TRBV4-1; D is unclear. Trimming removed 0 bases from V and 2 bases from J, with 10 bases in between. The CDR3 loop spans 15 amino acids. CDR1 and CDR2 from the germline V gene are MGHRA and YSYEKL. This chain's CDR3 is CASSQDRSLQETQYF. Written as DNA, the CDR3 is TGCGCCAGCAGCCAAGACCGGAGCCTGCAAGAGACCCAGTACTTC.

The chain combines TRBV20-1 with TRBJ1-4, with 7 bases fitting TRBD1. CDR1 is DFQATT, CDR2 SNEGSKA, per germline (reference sequence). The CDR3 contains 15 residues. The V gene end was trimmed by 5 bases and the J gene end by 8 bases; junction bases not matched to a gene: 14. The CDR3 region is CSAFGQASPGEKLFF. CDR3 nucleotides: TGCAGTGCTTTCGGACAGGCGTCCCCTGGGGAAAAACTGTTTTTT.

The chain couples TRBV4-2 to TRBJ2-1; no clear D. The CDR3 runs to 17 residues. The germline V gene has CDR1 LGHNA and CDR2 YNFKEQ. Trimming left V 2 bases short and J 0 bases short, with 14 bases between. The CDR3 DNA follows: TGTGCCAGCAGCCAACCACCGGGCTCGAGCTCCTACAATGAGCAGTTCTTC. This translates into CASSQPPGSSSYNEQFF.

The rearrangement joins TRBV4-3 to TRBJ1-1; D call uncertain. Trimming left V 1 base short and J 7 bases short, with 13 bases between. Germline values: CDR1 LGHNA, CDR2 YSLEER. The CDR3 runs to 14 residues. The CDR3, as DNA: TGCGCCAGCAGCCAAGTTAGGGAGCACGTTGAAGCTTTCTTT. Its protein is CASSQVREHVEAFF.

This chain uses TRBV7-2 with TRBJ2-7; 8 bases are a match to TRBD1. Germline values: CDR1 SGHTA, CDR2 FQGNSA. The CDR3 has 16 amino acids. V trimming: 5 bases; J trimming: 4 bases; junction bases outside the gene matches: 13. The CDR3 protein is CASSRLGQGERYEQYF. For the CDR3, the DNA is TGTGCCAGCAGCCGCCTAGGACAGGGTGAACGTTACGAGCAGTACTTC.

The chain has TRBV20-1 and TRBJ2-3; D is ambiguous. The length of the CDR3 is 14 residues. The V end lost 2 bases, the J end lost 2 bases, and 11 bases lay between the germline ends. From germline, CDR1 is DFQATT and CDR2 SNEGSKA (reference sequence). CDR3 sequence (DNA): TGCAGTGCTAGACTACCACCTTCCACAGATACGCAGTATTTT. Protein: CSARLPPSTDTQYF.

The V gene is TRBV11-2, the J gene TRBJ2-2; TRBD2 aligns across 11 bases. CDR1 SGHAT and CDR2 FQNNGV come from the germline V gene. V dropped 5 bases and J dropped 0; count of bases not matched to a gene: 8. This CDR3 spans 18 amino acids. The CDR3 reads CASSPVVGLAANTGELFF. The CDR3 nucleotides are TGTGCCAGCAGCCCAGTAGTGGGACTAGCGGCGAACACCGGGGAGCTGTTTTTT.

This clonotype has only one observation. Here the CDR3 reads CASSQVRGSYNEQFF. CDR3 nucleotide sequence: TGTGCCAGCAGCCAAGTACGGGGATCCTACAATGAGCAGTTCTTC. The chain has TRBV3-1 and TRBJ2-1; weak D call: TRBD2 (5 bases). The CDR3 is made up of 15 amino acids. V lost 1 base and J 1 base, leaving 8 bases between the germline ends. CDR1 and CDR2 (germline): LGHDT, YNNKEL (reference sequence).

The chain joins TRBV6-5 to TRBJ2-5; D unresolved. Germline loops: CDR1 MNHEY, CDR2 SVGAGI. Trimming removed 0 bases from V and 3 bases from J, with 8 bases in between. The CDR3 extends over 14 amino acids. CDR3 DNA: TGTGCCAGCAGTTACTCAGGAGAAGAAGAGACCCAGTACTTC. It yields the protein CASSYSGEEETQYF.

The chain recombines TRBV7-9 with TRBJ2-5, with 8 bases aligning to TRBD1. V lost 5 bases, J lost 5 bases, and 7 bases stayed unmatched. Germline V gene lookup returns CDR1 SEHNR and CDR2 FQNEAQ (reference sequence). CDR3 size: 14 residues. The CDR3 spells CASSVAGGRETQYF. The CDR3 DNA sequence: TGTGCCAGCAGCGTGGCAGGGGGCAGGGAGACCCAGTACTTC.

V usage is TRBV7-4 and J usage is TRBJ2-1, with no clear D. The V gene's germline CDR1 is SGHVT and CDR2 SQSDAQ. This CDR3 region has 14 residues. Deletions cut 2 bases from V and 0 bases from J, with 5 bases between. CDR3: CASSLCASYNEQFF. The DNA of the CDR3 is TGTGCCAGCAGCTTATGTGCCTCCTACAATGAGCAGTTCTTC.

The chain carries TRBV6-2 or TRBV6-3 and TRBJ2-1; 9 bases are shared with TRBD2. V gave up 6 bases and J gave up 6 bases; unmatched junction bases: 9. The CDR3 is made up of 15 amino acids. The germline V gene encodes CDR1 MNHEY and CDR2 SVGEGT. Here the CDR3 reads CASSLAGEPFNEQFF. Here the CDR3 DNA reads TGTGCCAGCAGCTTAGCGGGAGAACCATTCAATGAGCAGTTCTTC.

This sequence joins TRBV4-1 and TRBJ2-1; 11 bases fit TRBD2. The trim removed 7 bases at V and 4 bases at J, leaving 3 bases unmatched. Per the germline V gene, CDR1 is MGHRA and CDR2 is YSYEKL. The CDR3 contains 14 residues. CDR3 loop: CASNSGRVYNEQFF. The CDR3 nucleotides read TGCGCCAGCAATAGCGGGAGGGTATACAATGAGCAGTTCTTC.

The rearrangement uses TRBV4-3 and TRBJ2-2, with 8 bases fitting TRBD2. V shed 3 bases, J shed 7 bases, and the junction held 10 bases outside the gene matches. CDR3 length: 16 residues. The germline gives CDR1 LGHNA, CDR2 YSLEER. The CDR3 nucleotides are TGCGCCAGCAGCCACGGGGCTAGCGGGTTCGGCGGGGAGCTGTTTTTT. Its translation is CASSHGASGFGGELFF.

The V and J genes are TRBV6-1 and TRBJ2-3; D is unresolved. CDR3 length: 12 amino acids. V lost 6 bases and J lost 3, with 7 bases in between. Per germline, CDR1 MNHNS and CDR2 SASEGT. The CDR3 loop is CASRDRTDTQYF. As DNA, the CDR3 is TGTGCCAGCAGGGATCGAACAGATACGCAGTATTTT.

This clonotype was observed once. The J gene is TRBJ2-1, the V gene TRBV12-3 or TRBV12-4; 8 bases agree with TRBD2. The CDR3 runs to 16 residues. J gave up 10 bases and V 3 bases, and 14 bases lay outside the gene matches. The CDR3 nucleotides are TGTGCCAGCAGTTTTAACCGGGTTAGCGGGAACTTCGAGCAGTTCTTC. Amino acid sequence: CASSFNRVSGNFEQFF.

In the case of this clonotype: Because the CDR3's place on the DNA is in doubt, the DNA is left out and the CDR3 is given as listed by TCRdb. V usage is TRBV23-1 and J usage is TRBJ2-2; the DNA was not used to check the table's D call, TRBD1. TRBV23-1 has ORF status, its function being uncertain. 15 amino acids form the CDR3, both terminal residues included. The CDR3 here is CASSQGPPRTGSCFF.